Below, 5 T cell receptor beta chains from the same sample are listed, as sequenced in a study of shared clonotypes between healthy human individuals (dated by TCRdb to the early 2020s). The receptor library was made with the immunoSEQ multiplex PCR assay. Sourced from immuneACCESS, this table was stored by TCRdb with only in-frame sequences that have V and J called. A share of the clones is absent; for the studies checked, an unresolved V gene accounts for under half, and the remainder has no known explanation. Present in this sample are fewer than 100,000 clones, about two thirds of which were seen just once. The ten largest clones represent 45% of the sample. Sequenced material: memory CD8+ T cells sorted from blood. Per the publication, the cell subset or site label means: CD45RO+ cells pooled with CCR7-negative TemRA cells. The receptors here all came from a man aged 30-40 years in good health.

The chain couples TRBV19 to TRBJ1-1; D gene unclear. The germline V and J ends were trimmed by 10 bases and 5 bases, with 20 bases remaining between them. This CDR3 region has 14 residues. CDR1 LNHDA and CDR2 SQIVND come from the germline V gene (reference sequence). DNA for the CDR3: TGTGCCACTCGGACGACCGGTAAGCGAACTGAAGCTTTCTTT. Translated: CATRTTGKRTEAFF.

The genes are TRBV28 and TRBJ1-5; TRBD1 might be the D (6 bases). Germline CDR1 and CDR2: MDHEN and SYDVKM. The CDR3 covers 15 residues. V shed 9 bases and J shed 7 bases, with 22 bases lying between them. For the CDR3, the DNA is TGTGCCAGTGAAATAAGGGGGACCAGGAACCAGCCCCAGCATTTT. This sequence encodes CASEIRGTRNQPQHF. Drawing the rest from reference TRBV28 and TRBJ1-5, the complete variable domain is DVKVTQSSRYLVKRTGEKVFLECVQDMDHENMFWYRQDPGLGLRLIYFSYDVKMKEKGDIPEGYSVSREKKERFSLILESASTNQTSMYLCASEIRGTRNQPQHFGDGTRLSIL.

The chain has TRBV7-2 and TRBJ2-5, with 10 bases that match TRBD2. Losses at the gene ends were 5 bases for V and 7 bases for J; bases not matched to a gene: 22. The CDR3 has 19 amino acids. Germline CDR1 and CDR2: SGHTA and FQGNSA. The CDR3 DNA reads TGTGCCAGCAGCCCAATCTCCGGGACTAGCGTAGTAATGGGGGCGACCCAGTACTTC. It specifies CASSPISGTSVVMGATQYF.

The CDR3 region has the DNA TGTGCCAGCAGCCTAGGGCGGACAGGGGGTCTCTATGGCTACACCTTC. Its translation is CASSLGRTGGLYGYTF. This sequence joins TRBV7-9 and TRBJ1-2, with 10 bases that match TRBD1. J lost 4 bases, V lost 5 bases, and 10 bases had no gene match. Germline V gives CDR1 SEHNR, CDR2 FQNEAQ (reference sequence). CDR3 size: 16 residues.

The V call is TRBV2, the J call TRBJ1-5; 7 nucleotides align to TRBD1. The CDR3 has 14 amino acids. Germline lookup yields CDR1 SNHLY and CDR2 FYNNEI. V lost 6 bases to trimming and J lost 7 bases; unmatched junction nucleotides: 9. The CDR3 is CASRATGVRQPQHF. CDR3 DNA: TGTGCCAGCAGGGCTACAGGGGTTAGGCAGCCCCAGCATTTT.